This T cell receptor (beta chain) was retrieved from a study of radiotherapy plus CTLA-4 blockade in lung cancer. The CDR3 is made up of 17 amino acids. The V gene lost 2 bases and the J gene lost 0 bases, with 14 bases spanning the gap. Germline V gene sequence: CDR1 KGHSH, CDR2 LQKENI. Here immunoSEQ multiplex PCR was the method, and the copy in TCRdb shows in-frame clones only, minus some. The sample carries some 30,000 clones, approximately 78% recorded once. Lung cancer patients with chemo-refractory metastatic non-small-cell disease were given focal radiation plus CTLA-4 blockade with ipilimumab.

The sample here was peripheral blood, taken from a patient treated with radiotherapy plus ipilimumab. The J gene is TRBJ1-5, the V gene TRBV18; tentative D call: TRBD1 (6 bases). The sequence came from a human donor with non-small cell lung cancer that progressed on radiotherapy plus ipilimumab. The CDR3 region has the DNA TGTGCCAGCTCACCAAGGCCAGGGGACCCTAGCAATCAGCCCCAGCATTTT. This translates into CASSPRPGDPSNQPQHF.